This T cell receptor beta chain was recorded in a study of T-cell reconstitution after alpha-beta-depleted transplantation in children. General study findings and limits: Surviving thymic progenitors and recipient T cells were the source of high TCRbeta diversity at day 60 in some patients. T-cell counts and diversity at one year following transplant were attributed mainly to newly produced T cells.

Notes on this clonotype: Its antigen remains unidentified.

Trimming removed 6 bases at V and 0 bases at J, with 12 bases between. Germline CDR1 and CDR2: LGHDT and YNNKEL (reference sequence). This CDR3 has 15 residues. Construction of the TCRbeta library involved unique molecular identifiers. Using its own MiXCR run on the PCR reads, TCRdb lists one record per CDR3 protein. The sample has roughly 570,000 distinct CDR3 sequences, 20% to 30% seen once. Sample: PBMCs, taken before TCRalphabeta/CD19-depleted stem cell transplant. This sequence was found in a boy younger than two with Wiskott-Aldrich syndrome, due to receive a stem cell transplant. The rearrangement uses TRBV3-1 and TRBJ2-1; D is perhaps TRBD2 (6 bases). The CDR3 loop is CASSEGLSSYNEQFF. CDR3 nucleotides: TGTGCCAGCAGTGAGGGACTGAGCTCCTACAATGAGCAGTTCTTC.